This TCR beta chain stems from a study of blood T cell repertoires in COVID-19. Original data processing: Reference gene primer amplification gave estimated nucleated cell counts. Some clones are missing from TCRdb's copy, which holds only in-frame ones; the method was immunoSEQ multiplex PCR. The V and J calls and clone size come from that table; D and trimming were worked out from the DNA. The sample consists of about 180,000 clones, under 85% of them appearing once. This CDR3 region has 15 residues. J gave up 9 bases and V 4 bases, and 7 bases lay outside the gene matches. Per germline, CDR1 LGHNA and CDR2 YSLEER. This clone was picked up a small number of times.

The chain recombines TRBV4-3 with TRBJ2-1; TRBD2 agrees at 12 bases. The material sequenced was peripheral blood. The source of this sequence is a woman aged 70-85 years with COVID-19, enrolled during active disease. CDR3 loop: CASSPGLAGRGEQFF. The CDR3, as DNA: TGCGCCAGCAGCCCCGGACTAGCGGGAAGGGGTGAGCAGTTCTTC.